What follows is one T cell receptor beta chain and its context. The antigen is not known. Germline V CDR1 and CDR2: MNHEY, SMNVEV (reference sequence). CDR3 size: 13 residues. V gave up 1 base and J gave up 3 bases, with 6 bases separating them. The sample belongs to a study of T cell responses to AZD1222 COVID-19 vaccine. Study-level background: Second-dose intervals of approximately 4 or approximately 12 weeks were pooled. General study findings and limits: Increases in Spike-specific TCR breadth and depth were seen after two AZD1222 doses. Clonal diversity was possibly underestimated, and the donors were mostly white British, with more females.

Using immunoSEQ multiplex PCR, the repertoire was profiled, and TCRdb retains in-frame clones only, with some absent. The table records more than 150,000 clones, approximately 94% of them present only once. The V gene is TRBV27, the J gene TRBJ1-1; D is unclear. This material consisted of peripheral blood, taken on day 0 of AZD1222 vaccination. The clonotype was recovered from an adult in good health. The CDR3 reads CASSLWVYTEAFF. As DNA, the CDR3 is TGTGCCAGCAGTTTATGGGTATACACTGAAGCTTTCTTT.